This T cell receptor beta chain was identified during a study of shared clonotypes between healthy human individuals. This clone has only one observation. Germline loops: CDR1 MNHNS, CDR2 SASEGT. The CDR3 extends over 17 amino acids. V lost 3 bases and J lost 0, with 15 bases in between. TCRdb's copy holds only in-frame clones and misses some; the assay was immunoSEQ multiplex PCR. The sample carries millions of clones, 80% to 95% recorded once. Sequenced material: naive CD4+ T cells from PBMCs. The subset was: CD45RA+ positively selected. J is TRBJ2-4 and V is TRBV6-1; D is uncertain. The clonotype originates from a young man in good health. Some clones in this sample may be carry-over from other donors' samples. Written as DNA, the CDR3 is TGTGCCAGCAGTGATGTCGCGGCTTTCCTAGCCAAAAACATTCAGTACTTC. This translates into CASSDVAAFLAKNIQYF.